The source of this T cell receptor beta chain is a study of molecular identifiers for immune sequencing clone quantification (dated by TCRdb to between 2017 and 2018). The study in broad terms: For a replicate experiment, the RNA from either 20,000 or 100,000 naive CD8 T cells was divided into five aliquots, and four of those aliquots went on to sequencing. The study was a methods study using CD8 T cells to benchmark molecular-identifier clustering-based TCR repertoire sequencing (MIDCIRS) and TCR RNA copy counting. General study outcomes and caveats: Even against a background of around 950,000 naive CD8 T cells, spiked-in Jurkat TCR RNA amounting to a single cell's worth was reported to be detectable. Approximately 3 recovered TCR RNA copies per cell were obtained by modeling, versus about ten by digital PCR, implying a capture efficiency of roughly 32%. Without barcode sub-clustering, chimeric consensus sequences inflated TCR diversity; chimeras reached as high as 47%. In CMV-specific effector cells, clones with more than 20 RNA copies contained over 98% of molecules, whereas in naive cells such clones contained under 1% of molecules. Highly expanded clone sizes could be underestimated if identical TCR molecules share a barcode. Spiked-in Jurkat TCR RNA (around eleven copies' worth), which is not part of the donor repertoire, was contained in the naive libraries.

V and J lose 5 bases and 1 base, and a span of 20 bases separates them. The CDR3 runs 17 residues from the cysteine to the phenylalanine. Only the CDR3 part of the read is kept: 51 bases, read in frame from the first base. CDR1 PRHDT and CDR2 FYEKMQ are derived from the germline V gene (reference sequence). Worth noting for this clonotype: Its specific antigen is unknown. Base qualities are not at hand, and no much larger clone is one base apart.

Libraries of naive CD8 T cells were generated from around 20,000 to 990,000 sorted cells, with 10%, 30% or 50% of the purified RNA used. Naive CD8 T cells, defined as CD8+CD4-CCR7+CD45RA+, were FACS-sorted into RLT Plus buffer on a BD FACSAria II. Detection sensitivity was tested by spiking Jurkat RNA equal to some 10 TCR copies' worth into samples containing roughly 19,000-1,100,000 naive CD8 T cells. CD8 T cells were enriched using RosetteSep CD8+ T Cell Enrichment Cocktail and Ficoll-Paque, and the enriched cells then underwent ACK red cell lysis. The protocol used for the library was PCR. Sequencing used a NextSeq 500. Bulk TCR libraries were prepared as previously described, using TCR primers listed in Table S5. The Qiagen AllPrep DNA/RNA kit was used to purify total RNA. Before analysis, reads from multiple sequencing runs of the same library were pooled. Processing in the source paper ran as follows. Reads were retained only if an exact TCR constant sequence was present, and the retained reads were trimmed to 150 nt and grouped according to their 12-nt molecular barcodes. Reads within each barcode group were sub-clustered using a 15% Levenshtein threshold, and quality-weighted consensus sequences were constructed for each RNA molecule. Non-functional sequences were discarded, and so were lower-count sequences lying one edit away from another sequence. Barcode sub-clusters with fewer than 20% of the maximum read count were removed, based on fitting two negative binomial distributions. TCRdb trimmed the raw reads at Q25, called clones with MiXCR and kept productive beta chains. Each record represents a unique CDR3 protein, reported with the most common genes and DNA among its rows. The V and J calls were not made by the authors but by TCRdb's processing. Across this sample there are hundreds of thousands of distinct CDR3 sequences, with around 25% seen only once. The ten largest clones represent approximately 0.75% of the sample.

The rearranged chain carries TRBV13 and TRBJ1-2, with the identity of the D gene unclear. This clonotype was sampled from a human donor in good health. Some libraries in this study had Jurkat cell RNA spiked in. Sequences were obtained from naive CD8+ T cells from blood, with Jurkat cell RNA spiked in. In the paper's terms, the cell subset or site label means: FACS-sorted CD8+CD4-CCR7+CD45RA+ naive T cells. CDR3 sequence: CASSLSERDTLNYGYTF. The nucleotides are TGTGCCAGCAGCCTTTCGGAGAGGGATACCCTTAACTATGGCTACACCTTC.